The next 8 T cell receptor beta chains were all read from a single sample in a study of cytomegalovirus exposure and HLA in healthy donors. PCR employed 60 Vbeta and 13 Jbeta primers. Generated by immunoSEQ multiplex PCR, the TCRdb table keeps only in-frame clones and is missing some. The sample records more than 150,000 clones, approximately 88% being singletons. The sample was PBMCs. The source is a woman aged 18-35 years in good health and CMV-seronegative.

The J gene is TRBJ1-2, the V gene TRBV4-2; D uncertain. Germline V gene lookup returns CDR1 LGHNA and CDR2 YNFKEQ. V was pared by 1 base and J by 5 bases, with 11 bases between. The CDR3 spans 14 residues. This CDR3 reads CASSQVSLMYGYTF. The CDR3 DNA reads TGTGCCAGCAGCCAAGTTTCCCTAATGTATGGCTACACCTTC.

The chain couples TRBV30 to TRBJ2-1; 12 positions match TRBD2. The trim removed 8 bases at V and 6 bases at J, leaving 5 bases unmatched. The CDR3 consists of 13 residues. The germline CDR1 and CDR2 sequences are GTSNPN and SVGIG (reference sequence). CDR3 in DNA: TGTGCCCGGCTAGCGGGGGGGCCCAATGAGCAGTTCTTC. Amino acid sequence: CARLAGGPNEQFF.

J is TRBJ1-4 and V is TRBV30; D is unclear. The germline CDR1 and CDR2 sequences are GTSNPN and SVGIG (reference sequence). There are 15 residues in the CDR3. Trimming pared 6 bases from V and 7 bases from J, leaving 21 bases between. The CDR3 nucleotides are TGTGCCTGTTCCTCTGCACGTGGGAGAAGTGAAAAACTGTTTTTT. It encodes CACSSARGRSEKLFF. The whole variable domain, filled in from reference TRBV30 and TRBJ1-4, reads SQTIHQWPATLVQPVGSPLSLECTVEGTSNPNLYWYRQAAGRGLQLLFYSVGIGQISSEVPQNLSASRPQDRQFILSSKKLLLSDSGFYLCACSSARGRSEKLFFGSGTQLSVL.

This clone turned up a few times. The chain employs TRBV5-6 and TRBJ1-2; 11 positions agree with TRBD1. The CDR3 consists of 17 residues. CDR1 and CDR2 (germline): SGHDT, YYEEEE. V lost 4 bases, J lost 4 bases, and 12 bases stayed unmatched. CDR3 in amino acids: CASSVSGTGGRGYGYTF. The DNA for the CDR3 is TGTGCCAGCAGCGTATCCGGGACAGGGGGGAGAGGCTATGGCTACACCTTC.

CDR3 in DNA: TGTGCCATCAAGACCATCCTACTAGCGGTAGCCAAAAACATTCAGTACTTC. This gives the protein CAIKTILLAVAKNIQYF. V usage is TRBV10-3 and J usage is TRBJ2-4; 8 bases align to TRBD2. The CDR3 consists of 17 residues. The V gene end was trimmed by 7 bases and the J gene end by 0 bases; junction bases not matched to a gene: 11. Per germline, CDR1 ENHRY and CDR2 SYGVKD.

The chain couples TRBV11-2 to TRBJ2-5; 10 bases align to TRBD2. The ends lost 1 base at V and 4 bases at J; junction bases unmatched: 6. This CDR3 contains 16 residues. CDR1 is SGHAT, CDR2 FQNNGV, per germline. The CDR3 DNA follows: TGTGCCAGCAGCTTAGCAGGGGGACTAGCGTCAGAGACCCAGTACTTC. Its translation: CASSLAGGLASETQYF.

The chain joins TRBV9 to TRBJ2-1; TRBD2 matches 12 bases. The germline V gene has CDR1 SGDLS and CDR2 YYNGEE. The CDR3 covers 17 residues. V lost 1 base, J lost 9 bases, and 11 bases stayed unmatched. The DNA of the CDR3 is TGTGCCAGCAGCGTACTGATTGGACTAGCGGGGTCGGGTGAGCAGTTCTTC. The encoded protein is CASSVLIGLAGSGEQFF.

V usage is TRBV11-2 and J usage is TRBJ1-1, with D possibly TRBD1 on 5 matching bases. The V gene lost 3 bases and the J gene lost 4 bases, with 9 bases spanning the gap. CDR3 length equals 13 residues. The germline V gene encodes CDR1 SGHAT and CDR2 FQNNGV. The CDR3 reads CASSFGGGTEAFF. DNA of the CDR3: TGTGCCAGCAGCTTTGGGGGAGGCACTGAAGCTTTCTTT.